Presented here are 16 T cell receptor beta chains from one specimen sequenced in a study of blood T cell repertoires in COVID-19. Generated by immunoSEQ multiplex PCR, the TCRdb table keeps only in-frame clones and is missing some. This sample carries about 61,000 clones, approximately 86% of them seen once, and the ten largest clones take about 18%. Material: peripheral blood. These receptors were obtained from a woman older than 75 with active COVID-19.

The V gene is TRBV9, the J gene TRBJ2-3, with TRBD2 identical over 8 bases. From germline, CDR1 is SGDLS and CDR2 YYNGEE. This CDR3 has 15 amino acids. The J segment lost 3 bases and the V segment lost 0 bases, leaving 3 bases of the junction unmatched. Here the CDR3 reads CASSVAGGATDTQYF. The CDR3 bases are TGTGCCAGCAGCGTAGCCGGGGGGGCGACAGATACGCAGTATTTT.

The chain has TRBV5-1 and TRBJ1-4; 8 nucleotides align to TRBD1. The CDR3 is made up of 14 amino acids. Germline V gene data show CDR1 as SGHRS and CDR2 as YFSETQ. J was trimmed by 7 bases and V by 3 bases; bases with no gene match: 5. The chain's CDR3 is CASSSGGFSEKLFF. DNA for the CDR3: TGCGCCAGCAGCTCAGGGGGCTTCAGTGAAAAACTGTTTTTT.

This clone came up once. The chain combines TRBV6-5 with TRBJ2-3, with 12 nucleotides matching TRBD2. J was trimmed by 3 bases and V by 6 bases; bases with no gene match: 1. CDR1 is MNHEY and CDR2 is SVGAGI in the germline V gene. The CDR3 totals 14 residues. CDR3 amino acids: CASRGTSGTDTQYF. CDR3 bases: TGTGCCAGCAGAGGGACTAGCGGGACAGATACGCAGTATTTT.

This clone was detected only once. The V call is TRBV7-2, the J call TRBJ2-5; D possibly corresponds to TRBD2 (5 bases). Deletions cut 1 base from V and 1 base from J, with 16 bases between. The CDR3 spans 17 residues. Germline CDR1 reads SGHTA; CDR2 reads FQGNSA. Here the CDR3 DNA reads TGTGCCAGCAGCTTAGGCGGGCCGGAAACGCTCCAAGAGACCCAGTACTTC. Translating gives CASSLGGPETLQETQYF.

This clone was observed a few times. The gene calls are TRBV2 and TRBJ1-6; maybe TRBD1 (5 bases). The germline CDR1 and CDR2 sequences are SNHLY and FYNNEI. The CDR3 has 14 residues. The V end was cut by 10 bases, the J end by 8 bases, with 18 bases between. The CDR3 coding sequence is TGTGCCACCAATCGGGAGGGGTCTCATTCACCCCTCCACTTT. This translates into CATNREGSHSPLHF. Based on the CDR3 plus reference TRBV2 and TRBJ1-6, the full variable domain is EPEVTQTPSHQVTQMGQEVILRCVPISNHLYFYWYRQILGQKVEFLVSFYNNEISEKSEIFDDQFSVERPDGSNFTLKIRSTKLEDSAMYFCATNREGSHSPLHFGNGTRLTVT.

The table lists this clone with a count of one. The identical CDR3 is also encoded by other nucleotide sequences in the sample. J is TRBJ2-1 and V is TRBV9; 8 positions agree with TRBD2. J gave up 4 bases and V 2 bases, and 2 bases lay outside the gene matches. Germline CDR1 and CDR2: SGDLS and YYNGEE. The CDR3 length is 14 residues. In DNA, the CDR3 is TGTGCCAGCAGCGTCGGACTAGCTTACAATGAGCAGTTCTTC. This sequence encodes CASSVGLAYNEQFF. Supplemented by reference TRBV9 and TRBJ2-1, the full variable domain reads DSGVTQTPKHLITATGQRVTLRCSPRSGDLSVYWYQQSLDQGLQFLIQYYNGEERAKGNILERFSAQQFPDLHSELNLSSLELGDSALYFCASSVGLAYNEQFFGPGTRLTVL.

The chain couples TRBV19 to TRBJ2-7; 7 nucleotides match TRBD2. The CDR3 is made up of 15 amino acids. J gave up 1 base and V 5 bases, and 8 bases lay outside the gene matches. Per the germline V gene, CDR1 is LNHDA and CDR2 is SQIVND (reference sequence). The CDR3 here is CASSPRGGESYEQYF. The CDR3 DNA sequence: TGTGCCAGTAGTCCCCGGGGAGGGGAGTCCTACGAGCAGTACTTC.

V usage is TRBV4-1 and J usage is TRBJ2-1; a weak D match, TRBD1 (6 bases). V was pared by 0 bases and J by 4 bases, with 13 bases between. CDR1 is MGHRA, CDR2 YSYEKL, per germline. The CDR3 contains 16 residues. In DNA, the CDR3 is TGCGCCAGCAGCCAAGATAGGGACACAACGTACAATGAGCAGTTCTTC. Amino acids: CASSQDRDTTYNEQFF.

Concerning this clone: Germline and junction disagree at one end, which may indicate a read error. The gene calls are TRBV6-5 and TRBJ2-5, with TRBD2 identical over 10 bases. The germline CDR1 and CDR2 sequences are MNHEY and SVGAGI. CDR3 length: 14 amino acids. The CDR3 DNA reads as TGTGCCACCAGTTATCTAGCGGGGGCAGAGACCCAGTACTTC. Translating gives CATSYLAGAETQYF.

The rearrangement links TRBV5-6 to TRBJ2-7, with D perhaps TRBD1 (5 bases). The CDR3 is made up of 13 amino acids. V was clipped by 0 bases and J by 2 bases, with 6 bases between them. The germline V gene has CDR1 SGHDT and CDR2 YYEEEE. The CDR3 loop is CASSLGTTYEQYF. CDR3 DNA: TGTGCCAGCAGCTTGGGGACAACCTACGAGCAGTACTTC.

This clone has more than one count but fewer than ten. The chain combines TRBV19 with TRBJ2-7; 9 bases line up with TRBD2. This CDR3 is built from 13 residues. Germline CDR1 LNHDA, CDR2 SQIVND (reference sequence). With 9 bases clipped from V and 3 bases from J, the junction kept 6 bases outside the gene matches. Written as DNA, the CDR3 is TGTGCCAGCGCGGGGGGGACCATCTACGAGCAGTACTTC. It is translated as CASAGGTIYEQYF.

V and J are TRBV5-1 and TRBJ2-1, with D tentatively TRBD2 (6 bases). The CDR3 is made up of 14 amino acids. The V end lost 4 bases, the J end lost 2 bases, and 10 bases lay between the germline ends. CDR1 and CDR2 from the germline V gene are SGHRS and YFSETQ. CDR3 residues: CASSKAGTYNEQFF. In nucleotides, the CDR3 is TGCGCCAGCAGCAAAGCGGGCACCTACAATGAGCAGTTCTTC.

J is TRBJ1-5 and V is TRBV28; maybe TRBD1 (5 bases). Trimming cost V 6 bases and J 6 bases, with 21 bases left between them. Germline loops: CDR1 MDHEN, CDR2 SYDVKM. This CDR3 spans 16 amino acids. DNA of the CDR3: TGTGCCAGCAGGCTAGGGAGGCAGGGAGTCGCTCAGCCCCAGCATTTT. Translating it yields CASRLGRQGVAQPQHF.

This chain uses TRBV29-1 with TRBJ1-5; possible D gene TRBD1, 6 bases. Germline assignment: CDR1 SQVTM and CDR2 ANQGSEA. Trimming pared 7 bases from V and 7 bases from J, leaving 14 bases between. The CDR3 has 12 amino acids. The CDR3 is CSARQAGQPQHF. In nucleotides, the CDR3 is TGCAGCGCCCGACAGGCAGGGCAGCCCCAGCATTTT.

This chain joins TRBV2 and TRBJ1-4; 8 bases are shared with TRBD1. CDR1 is SNHLY and CDR2 is FYNNEI in the germline V gene. Trimming at V came to 6 bases and at J to 11 bases, leaving 8 bases not matched to a gene. The CDR3 runs 13 residues. For the CDR3, the DNA is TGTGCCAGCAGGATTAGGACAGGGATGAAACTGTTTTTT. It codes for CASRIRTGMKLFF.

V usage is TRBV5-1 and J usage is TRBJ1-2; a possible D gene is TRBD1 (5 bases). The CDR3 consists of 15 residues. Germline lookup yields CDR1 SGHRS and CDR2 YFSETQ. V was cut by 0 bases and J by 3 bases, with 12 bases left in between. CDR3 in amino acids: CASSLGQGVDYGYTF. Here the CDR3 DNA reads TGCGCCAGCAGCTTGGGGCAGGGCGTCGACTATGGCTACACCTTC.